This T cell receptor beta chain was observed in a study of blood T cell repertoires in COVID-19. About the study: T cells, B-cell-depleted T cells, or PBMCs provided the cDNA or gDNA that served as material.

As handled by the study authors: By means of reference gene primer amplification, nucleated cell counts were estimated. Method: immunoSEQ multiplex PCR; TCRdb's copy keeps in-frame clones and lacks some. V, J and clone size are those of that table, while D and trimming were read from the DNA. The sample holds more than 400,000 clones, roughly 90% seen once. A remark on this clone: The identical CDR3 is also encoded by other nucleotide sequences in the sample.

The CDR3 is made up of 14 amino acids. The ends were cut back, 2 bases at V and 5 bases at J, with 13 bases in the middle. Germline CDR1 is SGDLS and CDR2 is YYNGEE. Participants had their cohort set by participant-reported clinical history. Donors of Cohort 3 who recovered were those that had two negative PCRs, clearance, or symptom resolution. Sequencing was carried out using PBMCs or T cells enriched from blood (not recorded which). The V call is TRBV9, the J call TRBJ2-5, with D possibly TRBD2 on 7 matching bases. The sequence was obtained from a woman aged 18-35 years who had recovered from COVID-19. CDR3 loop: CASSVGGAGETQYF. CDR3 bases: TGTGCCAGCAGCGTTGGGGGGGCCGGGGAGACCCAGTACTTC. Complete variable domain (other parts from reference TRBV9 and TRBJ2-5): DSGVTQTPKHLITATGQRVTLRCSPRSGDLSVYWYQQSLDQGLQFLIQYYNGEERAKGNILERFSAQQFPDLHSELNLSSLELGDSALYFCASSVGGAGETQYFGPGTRLLVL.